This TCR beta chain originates from a study of T cell repertoires in cytomegalovirus infection. Looking at the study overall: In the study, CMV epitopes included recently identified HLA-C-restricted and well-studied HLA-B-restricted ones. The public TCR beta signatures pointed to both CMV infection and matching HLA type. General observations from the study: Identification of carriers of CMV plus the relevant HLA was performed using cumulative public TCR beta family frequency. The ex vivo response showed dominance by HLA-C-restricted CMV-specific TCR beta clonotypes.

One entry per CDR3 protein results from TCRdb running MiXCR on the reads. Of about 920,000 distinct CDR3 sequences listed, 30% to 40% are singletons. On this clonotype: The antigen is unknown.

The sequenced sample was cultured CD8+ T cells from PBMCs, obtained from culture after CMV antigen stimulation. The receptor was isolated from a human donor in good health (CMV status not recorded). Some clones in this sample may be carry-over from other donors' samples.

The CDR3 region is CASSPGSGVEQYF. CDR3 coding DNA: TGTGCCAGCTCACCTGGGAGCGGGGTTGAGCAGTACTTC. The rearrangement uses TRBV18 and TRBJ2-7; 7 bases fit TRBD2. Trimming took 3 bases from V and 7 from J; bases not matched to a gene: 6. The CDR3 totals 13 residues. Germline-derived CDR1 and CDR2 are KGHSH and LQKENI.